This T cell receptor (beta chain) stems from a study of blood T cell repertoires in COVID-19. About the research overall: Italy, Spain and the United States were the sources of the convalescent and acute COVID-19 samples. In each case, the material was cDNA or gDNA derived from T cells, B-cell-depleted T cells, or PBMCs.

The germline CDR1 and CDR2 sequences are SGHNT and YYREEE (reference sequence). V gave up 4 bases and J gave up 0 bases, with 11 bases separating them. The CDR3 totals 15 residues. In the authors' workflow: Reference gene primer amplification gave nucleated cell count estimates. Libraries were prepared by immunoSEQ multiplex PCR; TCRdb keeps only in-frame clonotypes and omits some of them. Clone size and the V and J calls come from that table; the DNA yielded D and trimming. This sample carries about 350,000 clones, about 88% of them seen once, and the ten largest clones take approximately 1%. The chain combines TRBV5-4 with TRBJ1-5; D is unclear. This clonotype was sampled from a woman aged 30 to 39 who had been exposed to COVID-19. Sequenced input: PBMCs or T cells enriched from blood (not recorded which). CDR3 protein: CASSLVFYSNQPQHF. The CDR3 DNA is TGTGCCAGCAGCCTGGTGTTTTATAGCAATCAGCCCCAGCATTTT.